Below, 21 T cell receptor beta chains from the same sample are listed, as sequenced in a study of T cell responses to AZD1222 COVID-19 vaccine (dated by TCRdb to about 2021). The method behind the library was the immunoSEQ multiplex PCR assay. TCRdb took this table from immuneACCESS and kept in-frame rearrangements with V and J called. Such tables lack part of the clones; where checked against another copy, unresolved V genes explain under half of the gap, and the rest is unexplained. The sample table contains fewer than 150,000 clones; only one count was recorded for around 93% of them. The top ten hold approximately 5.3% of the sample. The sample's time point label is to be understood as: baseline before first vaccination. Specimen: peripheral blood, collected on day 0 of AZD1222 vaccination. These TCRs come from an adult in good health.

The chain links TRBV11-2 to TRBJ1-1; D unclear. There are 13 residues in the CDR3. The germline CDR1 and CDR2 sequences are SGHAT and FQNNGV. V lost 2 bases, J lost 2 bases, and 6 bases lay in between. CDR3 in DNA: TGTGCCAGCAGCTTATTTTTAAACACTGAAGCTTTCTTT. It codes for CASSLFLNTEAFF.

This chain uses TRBV19 with TRBJ1-1; TRBD1 is a possible D gene (5 bases). The CDR3 is 13 residues long. V was clipped by 2 bases and J by 3 bases, with 7 bases between them. Per germline, CDR1 LNHDA and CDR2 SQIVND (reference sequence). CDR3 nucleotide sequence: TGTGCCAGTAGTATACGGGGGTACACTGAAGCTTTCTTT. Residues: CASSIRGYTEAFF.

This chain joins TRBV5-1 and TRBJ1-1, with D possibly matching TRBD1 (5 bases). Germline CDR1 is SGHRS and CDR2 is YFSETQ. Trimming removed 0 bases from V and 5 bases from J, with 11 bases in between. The CDR3 spans 14 residues. The chain's CDR3 is CASSLAGGRTEAFF. CDR3 coding DNA: TGCGCCAGCAGCTTGGCCGGGGGGAGGACTGAAGCTTTCTTT. Looking up the rest from reference TRBV5-1 and TRBJ1-1 gives the full variable domain: KAGVTQTPRYLIKTRGQQVTLSCSPISGHRSVSWYQQTPGQGLQFLFEYFSETQRNKGNFPGRFSGRQFSNSRSEMNVSTLELGDSALYLCASSLAGGRTEAFFGQGTRLTVV.

This chain uses TRBV3-1 (or the pseudogene TRBV3-2) with TRBJ1-2; tentative D call: TRBD1 (6 bases). The V end was cut by 3 bases, the J end by 8 bases, with 13 bases between. Germline loops: CDR1 LGHDT, CDR2 YNNKEL (reference sequence). CDR3 length: 13 amino acids. The CDR3 is CASSHATGFGYTF. The CDR3 DNA reads TGTGCCAGCAGCCATGCTACAGGGTTCGGCTACACCTTC.

This chain joins TRBV7-9 and TRBJ2-7; 10 bases agree with TRBD2. The germline V gene encodes CDR1 SEHNR and CDR2 FQNEAQ (reference sequence). The CDR3 totals 16 residues. Trimming took 4 bases from V and 0 from J; bases not matched to a gene: 6. The CDR3 sequence: CASSSETSGSSYEQYF. CDR3 in DNA: TGTGCCAGCAGCTCGGAGACTAGCGGGTCCTCCTACGAGCAGTACTTC. Variable domain in full (rest from reference TRBV7-9 and TRBJ2-7): DTGVSQNPRHKITKRGQNVTFRCDPISEHNRLYWYRQTLGQGPEFLTYFQNEAQLEKSRLLSDRFSAERPKGSFSTLEIQRTEQGDSAMYLCASSSETSGSSYEQYFGPGTRLTVT.

The rearrangement joins TRBV5-5 to TRBJ1-2; D gene ambiguous. Germline CDR1 reads SGHKS; CDR2 reads YYEKEE (reference sequence). V shed 0 bases and J shed 2 bases, with 11 bases lying between them. CDR3 length: 15 amino acids. CDR3 residues: CASSLGRDLNYGYTF. In DNA form, the CDR3 reads TGTGCCAGCAGCTTGGGACGAGACCTAAACTATGGCTACACCTTC.

This rearrangement joins TRBV12-3 or TRBV12-4 to TRBJ1-6, with unresolved D. The CDR3 is 13 amino acids. Between the trimmed V and J ends, which lost 3 bases and 7 bases, there was a span of 7 bases. The CDR3 loop is CASSFLWNSPLHF. Written as DNA, the CDR3 is TGTGCCAGCAGTTTTCTCTGGAATTCACCCCTCCACTTT.

The rearrangement uses TRBV7-2 and TRBJ2-2; D remains unclear. CDR1 and CDR2 (germline): SGHTA, FQGNSA. Deletions cut 5 bases from V and 5 bases from J, with 9 bases between. There are 13 residues in the CDR3. The CDR3 DNA is TGTGCCAGCAGCCCGAGCAGTACCGGGGAGCTGTTTTTT. This sequence encodes CASSPSSTGELFF.

The V call is TRBV15, the J call TRBJ1-2; possibly TRBD1 for D (6 bases). Trimming removed 0 bases from V and 3 bases from J, with 11 bases in between. CDR3 length: 15 amino acids. Germline V gene sequence: CDR1 LNHNV, CDR2 YYDKDF (reference sequence). The CDR3 nucleotides are TGTGCCACCAGCAGAGAGACAGGTTTTTACTATGGCTACACCTTC. Protein: CATSRETGFYYGYTF.

This clone was recorded only once. The chain couples TRBV7-9 to TRBJ2-7; a possible D gene is TRBD1 (5 bases). The CDR3 loop spans 15 amino acids. V shed 5 bases and J shed 2 bases, with 16 bases lying between them. Germline CDR1 is SEHNR and CDR2 is FQNEAQ (reference sequence). DNA of the CDR3: TGTGCCAGCAGCCACACAGGCTCTGGGGCCTACGAGCAGTACTTC. Translated, it gives CASSHTGSGAYEQYF.

This clone was seen a handful of times. The chain carries TRBV9 and TRBJ1-1, with a tentative D call TRBD1 (5 bases). The CDR3 consists of 13 residues. CDR1 is SGDLS, CDR2 YYNGEE, per germline. Trimming pared 4 bases from V and 3 bases from J, leaving 10 bases between. CDR3 sequence (DNA): TGTGCCAGCAGCTCCGGGACGTACACTGAAGCTTTCTTT. It codes for CASSSGTYTEAFF. The full variable domain, rest sourced from reference TRBV9 and TRBJ1-1, is DSGVTQTPKHLITATGQRVTLRCSPRSGDLSVYWYQQSLDQGLQFLIQYYNGEERAKGNILERFSAQQFPDLHSELNLSSLELGDSALYFCASSSGTYTEAFFGQGTRLTVV.

The CDR3 DNA sequence: TGTGCCAGCAGCTTAGGGATAGGGGGCCTGAACGAGCAGTACTTC. Its protein product is CASSLGIGGLNEQYF. J is TRBJ2-7 and V is TRBV7-6, with 7 bases identical to TRBD1. V lost 1 base and J lost 5; bases outside the gene matches: 8. The CDR3 is 15 residues long. Per germline, CDR1 SGHVS and CDR2 FNYEAQ.

The chain couples TRBV2 to TRBJ2-7, with no clear D. The V end lost 3 bases, the J end lost 5 bases, and 14 bases lay between the germline ends. The CDR3 is 14 residues long. The germline gives CDR1 SNHLY, CDR2 FYNNEI. The CDR3 is CASSEQAVGDEQYF. The DNA of the CDR3 is TGTGCCAGCAGTGAGCAGGCCGTTGGGGACGAGCAGTACTTC.

This clone occurred once. The rearrangement uses TRBV27 and TRBJ2-1, with TRBD2 identical over 12 bases. The germline V gene has CDR1 MNHEY and CDR2 SMNVEV (reference sequence). The CDR3 length is 16 residues. Unmatched junction bases numbered 16, after V lost 10 bases and J lost 9 bases. CDR3 in DNA: TGTGCCACGAAGAGTGGACTAGCGGGATCTCGGGGTGAGCAGTTCTTC. Its protein product is CATKSGLAGSRGEQFF.

The CDR3 DNA follows: TGTGCCAGCAGCCCATCGGCCCAGGGACGGGTTGAGCAGTACTTC. It encodes CASSPSAQGRVEQYF. The chain combines TRBV7-8 with TRBJ2-7; D may match TRBD1 or TRBD2 (5 bases each). V lost 5 bases and J lost 7, with 21 bases in between. Germline CDR1 SGHVS, CDR2 FQNEAQ. This CDR3 is 15 amino acids long.

J is TRBJ2-7 and V is TRBV25-1; D gene ambiguous. Germline CDR1 MGHDK, CDR2 SYGVNS. The V and J ends lost 4 bases and 6 bases respectively, with 7 bases between them. CDR3 length: 11 residues. Written as DNA, the CDR3 is TGTGCCAGCAGTGCCAGAACCGAGCAGTACTTC. This codes for CASSARTEQYF.

The chain employs TRBV19 and TRBJ2-7, with D possibly TRBD2 on 6 matching bases. Germline loops: CDR1 LNHDA, CDR2 SQIVND (reference sequence). The CDR3 loop spans 13 amino acids. The V end was cut by 4 bases, the J end by 6 bases, with 13 bases between. CDR3 nucleotide sequence: TGTGCCAGTAGTAGCGTTTGGGACTCCGAGCAGTACTTC. Its protein product is CASSSVWDSEQYF.

The rearrangement uses TRBV6-5 and TRBJ2-3; perhaps TRBD1 as D (6 bases). The germline CDR1 and CDR2 sequences are MNHEY and SVGAGI. V shed 6 bases and J shed 8 bases, with 12 bases lying between them. The CDR3 consists of 12 residues. The CDR3 bases are TGTGCCAGCAGCTCCAGGGGCGGTACGCAGTATTTT. This codes for CASSSRGGTQYF.

This chain joins TRBV27 and TRBJ2-2; 11 bases line up with TRBD1. CDR3 length equals 15 residues. V lost 1 base and J lost 7; bases outside the gene matches: 2. Germline V CDR1 and CDR2: MNHEY, SMNVEV (reference sequence). The CDR3 here is CASSLWTGGIGELFF. CDR3 bases: TGTGCCAGCAGTTTATGGACAGGGGGCATCGGGGAGCTGTTTTTT.

This sequence joins TRBV7-2 and TRBJ2-3, with 9 positions matching TRBD2. V gave up 3 bases and J gave up 6 bases; unmatched junction bases: 7. Per germline, CDR1 SGHTA and CDR2 FQGNSA. The CDR3 consists of 15 residues. CDR3 residues: CASSLLAGGLDTQYF. The CDR3 region has the DNA TGTGCCAGCAGCTTGTTGGCGGGGGGGCTGGATACGCAGTATTTT.

The V gene is TRBV6-1, the J gene TRBJ2-7, with D perhaps being TRBD1 or TRBD2 (5 bases each). The germline V gene has CDR1 MNHNS and CDR2 SASEGT. The CDR3 has 16 residues. V lost 3 bases and J lost 6, with 21 bases in between. The CDR3 nucleotides are TGTGCCAGCAGTGAGAGACGGGGATACAGGTCAGGCGAGCAGTACTTC. This translates into CASSERRGYRSGEQYF.